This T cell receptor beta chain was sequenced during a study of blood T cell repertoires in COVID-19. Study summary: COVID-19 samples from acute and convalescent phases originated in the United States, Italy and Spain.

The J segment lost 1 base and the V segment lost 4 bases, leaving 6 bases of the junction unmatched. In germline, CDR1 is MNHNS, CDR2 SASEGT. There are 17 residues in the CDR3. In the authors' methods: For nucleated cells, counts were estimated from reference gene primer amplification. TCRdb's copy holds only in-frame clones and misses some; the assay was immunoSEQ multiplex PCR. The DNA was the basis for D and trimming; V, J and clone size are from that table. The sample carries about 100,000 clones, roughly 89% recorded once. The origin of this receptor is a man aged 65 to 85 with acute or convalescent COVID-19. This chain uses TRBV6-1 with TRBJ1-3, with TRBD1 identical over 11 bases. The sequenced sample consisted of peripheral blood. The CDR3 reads CASSVKGQGVSGNTIYF. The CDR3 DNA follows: TGTGCCAGCAGTGTGAAGGGACAGGGGGTGTCTGGAAACACCATATATTTT.